This is a list of T cell receptor beta chains from one sample in a study of identical twins. Using its own MiXCR run on the 5' RACE reads, TCRdb lists one record per CDR3 protein. The sample carries about 690,000 distinct CDR3 sequences, less than 7% recorded once. Sequencing was done on a sample of naive T cells sorted from blood. These receptors were collected from a man between 18 and 29 years old in good health. CDR3s include the opening cysteine and the closing phenylalanine or tryptophan. D genes are given only for firm matches. Part of the rows lack a size; the others show once, few, many or a class for expanded clones.

clone_size: many
d_call: TRBD1
v_call: TRBV14
j_call: TRBJ2-1
cdr3_nt: TGTGCCAGCAGCCGAAAGGACAGGGGACACCCCAATGAGCAGTTCTTC
cdr3_aa: CASSRKDRGHPNEQFF

clone_size: many
d_call: TRBD1
v_call: TRBV7-8
j_call: TRBJ2-5
cdr3_nt: TGTGCCAGCAGCTCAGCTGGTGGGACAGGGACCCTGGAGACCCAGTACTTC
cdr3_aa: CASSSAGGTGTLETQYF

clone_size: many
d_call: .
v_call: TRBV27
j_call: TRBJ2-7
cdr3_nt: TGTGCCAGCAGTTATAGGACGGCCTACGAGCAGTACTTC
cdr3_aa: CASSYRTAYEQYF

clone_size: .
d_call: .
v_call: TRBV6-1
j_call: TRBJ2-5
cdr3_nt: TGTGCCAGCAGTGAGGGGGCCCTAGTCCAAGAGACCCAGTACTTC
cdr3_aa: CASSEGALVQETQYF

clone_size: many
d_call: TRBD2
v_call: TRBV7-9
j_call: TRBJ2-1
cdr3_nt: TGTGCCAGCAGCTCGACTAGCGGGAGGCCCACAGATGAGCAGTTCTTC
cdr3_aa: CASSSTSGRPTDEQFF

clone_size: many
d_call: TRBD2
v_call: TRBV28
j_call: TRBJ2-1
cdr3_nt: TGTGCCAGCAGACCCAGGACTAGCGGGAGGGCCGTGAATGAGCAGTTCTTC
cdr3_aa: CASRPRTSGRAVNEQFF

clone_size: .
d_call: TRBD1
v_call: TRBV7-9
j_call: TRBJ2-1
cdr3_nt: TGTGCCAGCAGCCGAGCCGGGACAGGGGGCACTGAGCAGTTCTTC
cdr3_aa: CASSRAGTGGTEQFF

clone_size: few
d_call: .
v_call: TRBV7-2
j_call: TRBJ2-5
cdr3_nt: TGTGCCAGCAGCCGGGCCAGTGAGGAGACCCAGTACTTC
cdr3_aa: CASSRASEETQYF

clone_size: few
d_call: .
v_call: TRBV29-1
j_call: TRBJ2-3
cdr3_nt: TGCAGCGTTGAAATTGGGGGAAAGGCAGATACGCAGTATTTT
cdr3_aa: CSVEIGGKADTQYF

clone_size: few
d_call: TRBD1
v_call: TRBV5-1
j_call: TRBJ1-1
cdr3_nt: TGCGCCAGCAGCTCCGGGACAGGGATCATGAACACTGAAGCTTTCTTT
cdr3_aa: CASSSGTGIMNTEAFF

clone_size: .
d_call: TRBD2
v_call: TRBV24-1
j_call: TRBJ2-3
cdr3_nt: TGTGCCACCGCGGGAGCAAAGCCTAGCACAGATACGCAGTATTTT
cdr3_aa: CATAGAKPSTDTQYF

clone_size: many
d_call: .
v_call: TRBV12-3/TRBV12-4
j_call: TRBJ2-5
cdr3_nt: TGTGCCAGCACTTCGGAAGGGTCCCAAGAGACCCAGTACTTC
cdr3_aa: CASTSEGSQETQYF

clone_size: few
d_call: TRBD1
v_call: TRBV7-9
j_call: TRBJ1-1
cdr3_nt: TGTGCCAGCAGCCCCCAAAACAGGGGAGCTTTCTTT
cdr3_aa: CASSPQNRGAFF

clone_size: .
d_call: TRBD2
v_call: TRBV6-2/TRBV6-3
j_call: TRBJ2-1
cdr3_nt: TGTGCCAGCCGCCAATCTCAGCGGGAGGCTCTTAAGTATGAGCAGTTCTTC
cdr3_aa: CASRQSQREALKYEQFF

clone_size: once
d_call: .
v_call: TRBV19
j_call: TRBJ1-5
cdr3_nt: TGTGCCAGTAGTACCACGGGCGCAGGGCTTCGGCCCCAGCATTTT
cdr3_aa: CASSTTGAGLRPQHF

clone_size: .
d_call: TRBD2
v_call: TRBV6-5
j_call: TRBJ2-1
cdr3_nt: TGTGCCAGCAGTTTGAGGGCGGGACTAGCGGGAGTAGGTAATGAGCAGTTCTTC
cdr3_aa: CASSLRAGLAGVGNEQFF

clone_size: many
d_call: .
v_call: TRBV5-5
j_call: TRBJ2-1
cdr3_nt: TGTGCCAGCAGCCGCCGGACTGAGACTATCCATGAGCAGTTCTTC
cdr3_aa: CASSRRTETIHEQFF

clone_size: many
d_call: .
v_call: TRBV5-1
j_call: TRBJ2-1
cdr3_nt: TGCGCCAGCAGTGGCGCTGCTGTTGGGAATGAGCAGTTCTTC
cdr3_aa: CASSGAAVGNEQFF

clone_size: many
d_call: .
v_call: TRBV5-1
j_call: TRBJ1-5
cdr3_nt: TGCGCCAGCAGGATTTGGGGGCGCGGCAATCAGCCCCAGCATTTT
cdr3_aa: CASRIWGRGNQPQHF

clone_size: .
d_call: TRBD2
v_call: TRBV4-2
j_call: TRBJ2-3
cdr3_nt: TGTGCCAGCAGCCCCGCTACTAGCGAAACCTCCGATACGCAGTATTTT
cdr3_aa: CASSPATSETSDTQYF

clone_size: few
d_call: .
v_call: TRBV6-5
j_call: TRBJ2-3
cdr3_nt: TGTGCCAGCAGTTTCCCCCGGGGGCTGGGGACAGATACGCAGTATTTT
cdr3_aa: CASSFPRGLGTDTQYF

clone_size: few
d_call: .
v_call: TRBV5-1
j_call: TRBJ2-5
cdr3_nt: TGCGCCAACAATAAGGAGACCCAGTACTTC
cdr3_aa: CANNKETQYF

clone_size: .
d_call: .
v_call: TRBV7-9
j_call: TRBJ2-5
cdr3_nt: TGTGCCAGCAGCTTACTAGTTGGGTTGGAGACCCAGTACTTC
cdr3_aa: CASSLLVGLETQYF

clone_size: .
d_call: .
v_call: TRBV30
j_call: TRBJ1-1
cdr3_nt: TGTGCCTGGAGCCAAAAAGGGACGTACACTGAAGCTTTCTTT
cdr3_aa: CAWSQKGTYTEAFF

clone_size: .
d_call: .
v_call: TRBV7-2
j_call: TRBJ2-7
cdr3_nt: TGTGCCAGCAGCTCTCTAAAAACAGCTTTTAACTACGAGCAGTACTTC
cdr3_aa: CASSSLKTAFNYEQYF

clone_size: .
d_call: TRBD2
v_call: TRBV6-1
j_call: TRBJ2-7
cdr3_nt: TGTGCCAGCAGCCAGGCGTCTAGCGGGACCTACGAGCAGTACTTC
cdr3_aa: CASSQASSGTYEQYF

clone_size: .
d_call: TRBD1
v_call: TRBV30
j_call: TRBJ1-6
cdr3_nt: TGTGCCTGGAGTTTCAGGGGGCTAAATTCACCCCTCCACTTT
cdr3_aa: CAWSFRGLNSPLHF

clone_size: few
d_call: .
v_call: TRBV7-9
j_call: TRBJ2-3
cdr3_nt: TGTGCCAGCAGCGGCGAGGGAGCTATTACAGATACGCAGTATTTT
cdr3_aa: CASSGEGAITDTQYF

clone_size: many
d_call: TRBD1
v_call: TRBV20-1
j_call: TRBJ1-5
cdr3_nt: TGCAGTGCTAGTTTGGGACAGGGGGCGCAGGGAAGATATCAGCCCCAGCATTTT
cdr3_aa: CSASLGQGAQGRYQPQHF